Sequencing of this TCR beta chain was carried out in a study of CD8 T cells in ankylosing spondylitis. Points from the study as a whole: Roughly 8 highly homologous variants made up a TCR beta motif that seemed to typify ankylosing spondylitis blood. Reactive arthritis synovial fluid and blood previously showed some of these motif variants.

TCRdb re-derived calls from the 5' RACE reads in MiXCR, one entry per CDR3 protein. Among hundreds of thousands of distinct CDR3 sequences listed, 10% to 15% were seen once. This clonotype has a count of ten or more. The antigen is unknown. The CDR3 spans 14 residues. Deletions cut 5 bases from V and 4 bases from J, with 11 bases between. The receptor comes from a male donor with ankylosing spondylitis. The chain is built from TRBV12-3 or TRBV12-4 and TRBJ1-4; D perhaps matches TRBD1 (6 bases). Sequencing was carried out using blood, either unsorted or a sorted T cell fraction (not recorded which). The DNA for the CDR3 is TGTGCCAGCAGTGCGACAGGACGTAATGAAAAACTGTTTTTT. Translating it yields CASSATGRNEKLFF.